This T cell receptor (beta chain) was identified in a study of blood T cell repertoires in COVID-19. Across the whole study: There were acute and convalescent COVID-19 samples, and they came from the United States, Italy and Spain. Sources were T cells, B-cell-depleted T cells, or PBMCs; the material itself was cDNA or gDNA.

Germline V CDR1 and CDR2: SGHRS, YFSETQ. The CDR3 extends over 16 amino acids. Germline trimming cut 5 bases from V and 4 bases from J; bases unmatched to any gene: 10. How the authors handled the data: From reference gene primer amplification, estimates of nucleated cell counts were derived. Profiling relied on immunoSEQ multiplex PCR, and the TCRdb table lists in-frame clones only, not all of them. Clonal size and the V and J genes are those of that table, whereas D and trimming came from the DNA. The sample carries fewer than 80,000 clones, 85% to 90% recorded once. V is TRBV5-1 and J is TRBJ2-3, with TRBD1 matching 10 bases. The sequencing sample was made of peripheral blood. The source is a human donor in a cohort sampled during active COVID-19. CDR3 in amino acids: CASRASGTGVADTQYF. The CDR3 region has the DNA TGCGCCAGCAGGGCCTCCGGGACAGGGGTGGCAGATACGCAGTATTTT.